This T cell receptor beta chain emerged from a study of molecular identifiers for immune sequencing clone quantification. MiXCR, run by TCRdb on the PCR reads, gives a single entry per CDR3 protein. The sample lists under 800,000 distinct CDR3 sequences; 25% were seen once. Sorting defined naive CD8 T cells as CD8+CD4-CCR7+CD45RA+. This CDR3 has 15 residues. Germline CDR1 reads MNHNS; CDR2 reads SASEGT. Trimming cost V 1 base and J 3 bases; bases outside gene matches: 3. Details on this clonotype: Its specificity is unknown.

Study-wide results and caveats: Identical barcode-sharing TCR molecules could lead to underestimated sizes for highly expanded clones.

The receptor's source is a human donor in good health. Some libraries in this study had Jurkat cell RNA spiked in. The specimen sequenced was naive CD8+ T cells from blood, with Jurkat cell RNA spiked in. Subset meaning: FACS-sorted CD8+CD4-CCR7+CD45RA+ naive T cells. This chain links TRBV6-1 with TRBJ2-4; 7 bases line up with TRBD1. The CDR3 nucleotides read TGTGCCAGCAGTGAAGGGGACAGACACAAAAACATTCAGTACTTC. It codes for CASSEGDRHKNIQYF.